The source of this TCR beta chain is a study of blood T cells in healthy people across ages. Donors each provided 8 to 10 milliliters of peripheral blood. There were at least 5.5 micrograms of total RNA extracted from every sample. Note on this clonotype: The antigen is unknown.

The CDR3 has 14 amino acids. Germline V gene data show CDR1 as LGHDT and CDR2 as YNNKEL (reference sequence). Between the trimmed V and J ends, which lost 4 bases and 6 bases, there was a span of 10 bases. Overall study findings and caveats: It was not possible, with unsorted PBMCs, to conclusively compare naive and antigen-experienced cells. Compared with aged donors, long-lived donors showed fewer expanded clones, suggesting selection.

Together with a sample-barcoded 5' primer, a J-beta primer mix was included in a second PCR lasting about 6 to 11 cycles. One entry per CDR3 protein results from TCRdb running MiXCR on the 5' RACE reads. The sample gives about 1.8 million distinct CDR3 sequences, about 50% of which show up once; approximately 2.1% is in the top ten. Material for sequencing was blood. The TCR comes from a woman in her forties in good health. This rearrangement joins TRBV3-1 to TRBJ2-6; D is uncertain. CDR3 sequence: CASSRDLVANVLTF. CDR3 sequence (DNA): TGTGCCAGCAGCCGGGATCTGGTGGCCAACGTCCTGACTTTC.